The 29 T cell receptor beta chains presented below share a single source sample, sequenced in a study of cytomegalovirus exposure and HLA in healthy donors. The study ran its PCR with 60 Vbeta and 13 Jbeta primers. The protocol was immunoSEQ multiplex PCR, while the TCRdb copy is restricted to in-frame clones and leaves out a portion. The sample carries 100,000 to 150,000 clones, around 70% recorded once. The material sequenced was PBMCs. Source of these receptors: a middle-aged woman in good health and CMV-seropositive.

The genes are TRBV5-1 and TRBJ2-5; maybe TRBD2 (5 bases). The germline CDR1 and CDR2 sequences are SGHRS and YFSETQ. This CDR3 has 13 residues. Trimming removed 1 base from V and 2 bases from J, with 6 bases in between. The CDR3 sequence is CASSLSGQETQYF. CDR3 DNA: TGCGCCAGCAGCTTGAGCGGACAAGAGACCCAGTACTTC.

V and J are TRBV5-4 and TRBJ2-3, with 10 bases lining up with TRBD2. The J segment lost 2 bases and the V segment lost 4 bases, leaving 10 bases of the junction unmatched. Germline lookup yields CDR1 SGHNT and CDR2 YYREEE (reference sequence). The CDR3 sequence is 17 residues long. CDR3: CASSPTLSGGTTDTQYF. DNA of the CDR3: TGTGCCAGCAGCCCAACTCTTAGCGGGGGGACCACAGATACGCAGTATTTT.

This clone was seen more than once but under ten times. This rearrangement joins TRBV28 to TRBJ1-5, with a possible D match to TRBD1 (6 bases). Trimming left V 6 bases short and J 3 bases short, with 18 bases between. The CDR3 is 16 residues long. Germline CDR1 and CDR2: MDHEN and SYDVKM. The CDR3 reads CASSPGQIEYNQPQHF. CDR3 DNA sequence: TGTGCCAGCAGCCCAGGACAGATAGAGTACAATCAGCCCCAGCATTTT. The full variable domain, with the rest looked up from reference TRBV28 and TRBJ1-5, is DVKVTQSSRYLVKRTGEKVFLECVQDMDHENMFWYRQDPGLGLRLIYFSYDVKMKEKGDIPEGYSVSREKKERFSLILESASTNQTSMYLCASSPGQIEYNQPQHFGDGTRLSIL.

In regard to this clone: This same CDR3 is encoded by further DNA sequences in the sample. This chain connects TRBV29-1 to TRBJ2-1; D remains ambiguous. Per the germline V gene, CDR1 is SQVTM and CDR2 is ANQGSEA. This CDR3 has 12 residues. V lost 3 bases to trimming and J lost 5 bases, with 8 bases between them. CDR3 loop: CSVEVTDNEQFF. CDR3 bases: TGCAGCGTTGAGGTGACTGACAATGAGCAGTTCTTC.

V is TRBV7-6 and J is TRBJ2-5, with 9 bases aligning to TRBD2. In germline, CDR1 is SGHVS, CDR2 FNYEAQ. This CDR3 is built from 14 residues. Unmatched junction bases numbered 7, after V lost 6 bases and J lost 5 bases. The CDR3, as DNA: TGTGCCAGCAGAACAGGGCTAGCGGGGGAGACCCAGTACTTC. Its translation: CASRTGLAGETQYF.

This clone showed up just a few times. V usage is TRBV4-3 and J usage is TRBJ2-2, with D possibly being TRBD2 (5 bases). CDR3 length: 17 amino acids. Deletions cut 0 bases from V and 0 bases from J, with 11 bases between. Germline CDR1 and CDR2: LGHNA and YSLEER. The CDR3 region has the DNA TGCGCCAGCAGCCAAGAAAGAGCGGTAGCGAACACCGGGGAGCTGTTTTTT. Translating it yields CASSQERAVANTGELFF.

This clone was observed a handful of times. The genes are TRBV5-1 and TRBJ1-1, with TRBD1 matching over 9 bases. The germline CDR1 and CDR2 sequences are SGHRS and YFSETQ. V dropped 1 base and J dropped 7; count of bases not matched to a gene: 5. The CDR3 extends over 14 amino acids. The CDR3 protein is CASSLTGGLNEAFF. The CDR3 bases are TGCGCCAGCAGCTTGACAGGGGGCTTAAATGAAGCTTTCTTT. The entire variable domain, with the rest obtained from reference TRBV5-1 and TRBJ1-1, is as follows: KAGVTQTPRYLIKTRGQQVTLSCSPISGHRSVSWYQQTPGQGLQFLFEYFSETQRNKGNFPGRFSGRQFSNSRSEMNVSTLELGDSALYLCASSLTGGLNEAFFGQGTRLTVV.

In its sample, this clone was seen a few times. The gene calls are TRBV27 and TRBJ2-5; TRBD1 aligns across 8 bases. The CDR3 has 13 residues. Per germline, CDR1 MNHEY and CDR2 SMNVEV (reference sequence). J lost 5 bases, V lost 2 bases, and 1 base had no gene match. The CDR3 DNA reads TGTGCCAGCAGTTTACAGGGGGCTGAGACCCAGTACTTC. Residues: CASSLQGAETQYF.

The rearrangement links TRBV10-3 to TRBJ2-7, with TRBD2 as a possible D gene (5 bases). Germline CDR1 and CDR2: ENHRY and SYGVKD. Between the trimmed V and J ends, which lost 2 bases and 6 bases, there was a span of 11 bases. The CDR3 spans 13 residues. The CDR3 protein is CAISEPGNGEQYF. DNA for the CDR3: TGTGCCATCAGTGAGCCGGGGAATGGCGAGCAGTACTTC.

This clone was counted between two and nine times. The chain links TRBV7-9 to TRBJ1-4; possible D gene TRBD1, 6 bases. Between the trimmed V and J ends, which lost 3 bases and 4 bases, there was a span of 9 bases. There are 14 residues in the CDR3. Looked up from germline, CDR1 is SEHNR and CDR2 is FQNEAQ (reference sequence). The CDR3 region is CASSLTGLNEKLFF. The CDR3 DNA follows: TGTGCCAGCAGCTTGACAGGACTTAATGAAAAACTGTTTTTT. Drawing the rest from reference TRBV7-9 and TRBJ1-4, the complete variable domain is DTGVSQNPRHKITKRGQNVTFRCDPISEHNRLYWYRQTLGQGPEFLTYFQNEAQLEKSRLLSDRFSAERPKGSFSTLEIQRTEQGDSAMYLCASSLTGLNEKLFFGSGTQLSVL.

This CDR3 is CASGRGTGGTDTQYF. DNA for the CDR3: TGCGCCAGCGGTCGTGGGACAGGGGGCACAGATACGCAGTATTTT. This chain uses TRBV5-1 with TRBJ2-3; 10 bases agree with TRBD1. There are 15 residues in the CDR3. CDR1 and CDR2 (germline): SGHRS, YFSETQ. V lost 7 bases, J lost 1 base, and 6 bases stayed unmatched.

This chain links TRBV11-1 with TRBJ2-1, with a possible D match to TRBD2 (5 bases). Germline V gives CDR1 SGHAT, CDR2 FQDESV (reference sequence). The ends were cut back, 3 bases at V and 3 bases at J, with 12 bases in the middle. The CDR3 length is 15 residues. The CDR3 nucleotides read TGTGCCAGCAGCTTGAGGACTGGAATCTACAATGAGCAGTTCTTC. Amino acids: CASSLRTGIYNEQFF.

The rearrangement joins TRBV9 to TRBJ2-1, with TRBD2 as a possible D gene (6 bases). Looked up from germline, CDR1 is SGDLS and CDR2 is YYNGEE. The CDR3 has 14 residues. Trimming removed 0 bases from V and 9 bases from J, with 13 bases in between. The CDR3, as DNA: TGTGCCAGCAGCGTAGGGGGCGTAGCGGTTGAGCAGTTCTTC. Translated: CASSVGGVAVEQFF.

In this sample, this clone turned up a few times. V gene TRBV6-1 combines with J gene TRBJ1-4; the D gene is possibly TRBD1 (5 bases). The V end was cut by 5 bases, the J end by 1 base, with 11 bases between. The CDR3 extends over 15 amino acids. Germline CDR1 reads MNHNS; CDR2 reads SASEGT. The CDR3 loop is CASSSQGGTNEKLFF. The CDR3 region has the DNA TGTGCCAGCAGTTCGCAGGGTGGAACTAATGAAAAACTGTTTTTT.

This clone was recorded once. The chain combines TRBV7-2 with TRBJ1-6; D might be TRBD1 (5 bases). Per germline, CDR1 SGHTA and CDR2 FQGNSA. Trimming removed 4 bases at V and 8 bases at J, with 9 bases between. The CDR3 contains 13 residues. CDR3 nucleotide sequence: TGTGCCAGCAGCTCTGACAGATATTCACCCCTCCACTTT. It codes for CASSSDRYSPLHF.

This clone has just a few counts. The CDR3 nucleotides read TGCGCCAGCAGCCAAGAACTGGCAGGGAAAACCGGGGAGCTGTTTTTT. Protein sequence: CASSQELAGKTGELFF. This chain joins TRBV4-3 and TRBJ2-2, with TRBD1 as a possible D gene (5 bases). Trimming left V 0 bases short and J 5 bases short, with 13 bases between. Germline V gene sequence: CDR1 LGHNA, CDR2 YSLEER. There are 16 residues in the CDR3.

This clone was observed a few times. The chain couples TRBV5-6 to TRBJ1-2; TRBD1 is a possible D gene (5 bases). V dropped 4 bases and J dropped 4 bases, with 14 bases sitting between them. The CDR3 loop spans 14 amino acids. The germline V gene encodes CDR1 SGHDT and CDR2 YYEEEE. The CDR3 reads CASSPLRDGYGYTF. For the CDR3, the DNA is TGTGCCAGCAGCCCTCTCAGGGATGGCTATGGCTACACCTTC.

V usage is TRBV19 and J usage is TRBJ1-6; TRBD1 might be the D (6 bases). This CDR3 comprises 14 residues. In germline, CDR1 is LNHDA, CDR2 SQIVND (reference sequence). Trimming removed 3 bases at V and 9 bases at J, with 12 bases between. The CDR3 DNA sequence: TGTGCCAGTAGTATCGCAGGGGAGGGTTCACCCCTCCACTTT. This translates into CASSIAGEGSPLHF.

Only a few counts were recorded for this clone. This chain joins TRBV19 and TRBJ1-1; D is ambiguous. Looked up from germline, CDR1 is LNHDA and CDR2 is SQIVND (reference sequence). This CDR3 contains 13 residues. Trimming pared 0 bases from V and 11 bases from J, leaving 13 bases between. This chain's CDR3 is CASSIDRQAGAFF. In DNA form, the CDR3 reads TGTGCCAGTAGTATAGATCGTCAGGCGGGGGCTTTCTTT.

This clone was seen once. The J gene is TRBJ2-1, the V gene TRBV15; 7 nucleotides align to TRBD2. CDR1 and CDR2 from the germline V gene are LNHNV and YYDKDF (reference sequence). CDR3 length: 14 amino acids. The junction had 3 bases not matched to a gene; V was cut back by 6 bases and J by 1 base. CDR3 sequence: CATRPGLSYNEQFF. The CDR3 bases are TGTGCCACCAGGCCGGGACTATCCTACAATGAGCAGTTCTTC.

V and J are TRBV10-3 and TRBJ1-1; TRBD1 matches at 7 bases. The CDR3 is 13 amino acids. Trimming took 6 bases from V and 5 from J; bases not matched to a gene: 6. Per germline, CDR1 ENHRY and CDR2 SYGVKD. The CDR3: CAIRGTERTEAFF. As DNA, the CDR3 is TGTGCCATCAGAGGGACAGAGCGGACTGAAGCTTTCTTT.

This chain joins TRBV7-9 and TRBJ2-5; D gene unclear. Trimming removed 5 bases at V and 4 bases at J, with 14 bases between. Germline-derived CDR1 and CDR2 are SEHNR and FQNEAQ (reference sequence). The CDR3 length is 14 residues. Written as DNA, the CDR3 is TGTGCCAGCAGCGGCCACTGGCGGCCAGAGACCCAGTACTTC. Its protein product is CASSGHWRPETQYF.

This chain connects TRBV29-1 to TRBJ1-1; D unclear. This CDR3 spans 12 amino acids. Trimming took off 5 bases at V and 4 bases at J, with 11 bases between the two ends. Germline V gene sequence: CDR1 SQVTM, CDR2 ANQGSEA. The CDR3: CSVTREITEAFF. For the CDR3, the DNA is TGCAGCGTTACCCGGGAAATCACTGAAGCTTTCTTT.

The rearrangement joins TRBV19 to TRBJ1-1; D not certain. This CDR3 has 13 amino acids. V lost 8 bases, J lost 1 base, and 11 bases lay in between. From germline, CDR1 is LNHDA and CDR2 SQIVND (reference sequence). DNA of the CDR3: TGTGCCAGTTGCATTACAGAGAACACTGAAGCTTTCTTT. It specifies CASCITENTEAFF.

V is TRBV15 and J is TRBJ1-3; TRBD1 aligns across 10 bases. CDR1 is LNHNV, CDR2 YYDKDF, per germline (reference sequence). The CDR3 has 15 residues. The V segment lost 0 bases and the J segment 8 bases; nucleotides outside the gene matches: 4. The CDR3 DNA reads as TGTGCCACCAGCAGAGAAGGGACAGGGGATTACACCATATATTTT. Translated, it gives CATSREGTGDYTIYF.

CDR3 region: CASSRDRKLLYGYTF. The CDR3 coding sequence is TGTGCCAGCAGCCGTGACAGGAAACTACTGTATGGCTACACCTTC. The chain employs TRBV7-9 and TRBJ1-2; D might be TRBD1 (6 bases). The V end lost 5 bases, the J end lost 5 bases, and 18 bases lay between the germline ends. CDR3 length: 15 residues. Germline CDR1 and CDR2: SEHNR and FQNEAQ (reference sequence).

The rearrangement uses TRBV7-2 and TRBJ2-7, with D unresolved. The germline V gene encodes CDR1 SGHTA and CDR2 FQGNSA. V was clipped by 5 bases and J by 6 bases, with 8 bases between them. The CDR3 covers 11 residues. The CDR3 bases are TGTGCCAGCAGCCAAGCCGCCGAGCAGTACTTC. This encodes CASSQAAEQYF.

In this sample, this clone turned up a few times. This chain connects TRBV7-8 to TRBJ1-1; D possibly corresponds to TRBD1 (6 bases). The V gene lost 2 bases and the J gene lost 2 bases, with 18 bases spanning the gap. This CDR3 contains 17 residues. Germline CDR1 is SGHVS and CDR2 is FQNEAQ. CDR3: CASSLFSGIGGNTEAFF. The CDR3 DNA reads as TGTGCCAGCAGCTTATTCTCGGGAATTGGGGGCAACACTGAAGCTTTCTTT.

About this clone: The sample carries other DNA sequences with the same CDR3. The CDR3 coding sequence is TGCAGCGCGGCCAGGGGGCTCGATGAGACCCAGTACTTC. The encoded protein is CSAARGLDETQYF. The chain recombines TRBV29-1 with TRBJ2-5; 8 nucleotides agree with TRBD1. The CDR3 has 13 residues. The germline V gene has CDR1 SQVTM and CDR2 ANQGSEA. J was trimmed by 5 bases and V by 7 bases; bases with no gene match: 9.